These T cell receptor beta chains were read from a single sample in a study of cytomegalovirus exposure and HLA in healthy donors. Assay used: immunoSEQ multiplex PCR; TCRdb lists only in-frame clones, some missing. Of 100,000 to 150,000 clones listed, 70% to 80% are singletons. Sequencing was performed on PBMCs. These receptor sequences come from a man aged 45-65 years in good health and CMV-seronegative. CDR3s include the opening cysteine and the closing phenylalanine or tryptophan. The D gene is left open where the match is weak. Rows give clone size only sometimes, using once, few, many, or a class for an expanded clone.

D gene	V gene	J gene	clone size	CDR3 DNA	CDR3 protein
.	TRBV7-9	TRBJ2-3	.	TGTGCCAGCAGCGCCCTGGGGGCCGAATTAGATACGCAGTATTTT	CASSALGAELDTQYF
.	TRBV9	TRBJ1-1	.	TGTGCCAGCAGCGTAGACGGGGTAAGAACTGAAGCTTTCTTT	CASSVDGVRTEAFF
TRBD2	TRBV28	TRBJ2-3	.	TGTGCCAGCATCCCAGCGGGGGGGGTCACAGATACGCAGTATTTT	CASIPAGGVTDTQYF
.	TRBV19	TRBJ1-3	.	TGTGCCAGTAGCGGTATGCCGGTGGACACCATATATTTT	CASSGMPVDTIYF
.	TRBV4-2	TRBJ2-3	.	TGTGCCAGCAGCCAATCCTTAACAGATACGCAGTATTTT	CASSQSLTDTQYF
TRBD2	TRBV7-2	TRBJ2-5	.	TGTGCCAGCAGCTTAGCGTACGGGGGGGCGACCCCAGAGACCCAGTACTTC	CASSLAYGGATPETQYF
TRBD1	TRBV30	TRBJ2-7	.	TGTGCCTGGAGTGGGGACAGAGATTACGAGCAGTACTTC	CAWSGDRDYEQYF
TRBD2	TRBV25-1	TRBJ2-5	.	TGTGCCAGCAGAGGGCTAGCGGGGGTCGAGACCCAGTACTTC	CASRGLAGVETQYF
.	TRBV5-1	TRBJ2-3	.	TGCGCCAGCAGCTTGGTGGGCGGGCGGCCGAACACTCTCACAGATACGCAGTATTTT	CASSLVGGRPNTLTDTQYF
TRBD2	TRBV7-2	TRBJ2-5	.	TGTGCCAGCAGCTTAATCTCCCGGTCTCGGGGGGGGGAGACCCAGTACTTC	CASSLISRSRGGETQYF
.	TRBV4-1	TRBJ2-1	.	TGCGCCAGCAGCCAAGGCTTAACGGGGTCCCCTAGGATGGAGCAGTTCTTC	CASSQGLTGSPRMEQFF
.	TRBV9	TRBJ2-3	.	TGTGCCAGCAGCGTAGACAACACAGATACGCAGTATTTT	CASSVDNTDTQYF
TRBD1	TRBV9	TRBJ2-1	.	TGTGCCACAGAAAAGGCAGGGGGCCAAGAGCAGTTCTTC	CATEKAGGQEQFF
.	TRBV6-5	TRBJ2-3	.	TGTGCCAGCAGTTACTCCGACTTGACTTATACGCAGTATTTT	CASSYSDLTYTQYF
.	TRBV10-3	TRBJ2-1	.	TGTGCCATCATTTCGGACAGCAATGAGCAGTTCTTC	CAIISDSNEQFF
.	TRBV25-1	TRBJ1-2	.	TGTGCCAGCAAGCAAAGTGGCTATGGCTACACCTTC	CASKQSGYGYTF
.	TRBV15	TRBJ1-5	.	TGTGCCACCAGCAGAGATAGATGGACATCTAGCAATCAGCCCCAGCATTTT	CATSRDRWTSSNQPQHF
.	TRBV25-1	TRBJ1-1	once	TGTGCCAGCAGTGATGGAGACAGGAACACTGAAGCTTTCTTT	CASSDGDRNTEAFF